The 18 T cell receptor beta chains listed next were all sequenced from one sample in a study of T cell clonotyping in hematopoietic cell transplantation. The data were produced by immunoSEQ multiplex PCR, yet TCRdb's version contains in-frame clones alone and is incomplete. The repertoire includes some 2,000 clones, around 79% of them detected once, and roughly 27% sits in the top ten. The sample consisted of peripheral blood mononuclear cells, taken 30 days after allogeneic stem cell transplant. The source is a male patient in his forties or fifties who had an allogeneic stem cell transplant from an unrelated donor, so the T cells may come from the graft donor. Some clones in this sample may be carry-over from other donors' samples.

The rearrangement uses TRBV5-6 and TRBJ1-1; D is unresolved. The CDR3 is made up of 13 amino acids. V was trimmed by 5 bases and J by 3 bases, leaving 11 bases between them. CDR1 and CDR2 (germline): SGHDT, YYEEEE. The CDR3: CASRARGDTEAFF. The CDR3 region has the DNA TGTGCCAGCAGGGCTCGCGGGGACACTGAAGCTTTCTTT.

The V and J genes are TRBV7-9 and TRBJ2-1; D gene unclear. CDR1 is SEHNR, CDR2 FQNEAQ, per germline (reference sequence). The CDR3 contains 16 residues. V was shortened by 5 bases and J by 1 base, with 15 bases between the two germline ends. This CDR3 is CASSLTNSWSYNEQFF. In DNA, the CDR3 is TGTGCCAGCAGCCTCACAAACAGCTGGTCCTACAATGAGCAGTTCTTC.

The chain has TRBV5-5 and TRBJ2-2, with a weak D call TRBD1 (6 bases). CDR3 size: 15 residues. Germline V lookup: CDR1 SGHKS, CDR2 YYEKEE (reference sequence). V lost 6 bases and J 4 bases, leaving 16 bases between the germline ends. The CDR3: CASTIREGVTGELFF. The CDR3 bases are TGTGCCAGCACTATACGCGAGGGGGTCACCGGGGAGCTGTTTTTT.

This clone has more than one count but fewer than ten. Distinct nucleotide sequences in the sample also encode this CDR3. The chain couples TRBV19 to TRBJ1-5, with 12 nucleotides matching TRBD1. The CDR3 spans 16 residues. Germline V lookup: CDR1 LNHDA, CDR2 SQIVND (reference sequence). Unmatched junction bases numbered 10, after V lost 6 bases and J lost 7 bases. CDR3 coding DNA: TGTGCCAGTAGCCTGACCGGGACAGGGGGCCGCCAGCCCCAGCATTTT. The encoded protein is CASSLTGTGGRQPQHF.

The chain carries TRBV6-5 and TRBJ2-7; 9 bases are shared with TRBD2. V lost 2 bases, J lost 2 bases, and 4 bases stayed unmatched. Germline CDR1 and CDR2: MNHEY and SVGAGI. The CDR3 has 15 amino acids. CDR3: CASSYPTSGPYEQYF. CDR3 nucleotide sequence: TGTGCCAGCAGTTACCCTACTAGCGGGCCCTACGAGCAGTACTTC.

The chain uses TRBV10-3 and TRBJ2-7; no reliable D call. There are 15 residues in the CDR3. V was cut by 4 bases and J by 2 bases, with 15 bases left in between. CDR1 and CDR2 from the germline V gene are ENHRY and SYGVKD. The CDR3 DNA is TGTGCCATCAGTGGGTTCACGGAGCAGGCCTACGAGCAGTACTTC. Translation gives CAISGFTEQAYEQYF.

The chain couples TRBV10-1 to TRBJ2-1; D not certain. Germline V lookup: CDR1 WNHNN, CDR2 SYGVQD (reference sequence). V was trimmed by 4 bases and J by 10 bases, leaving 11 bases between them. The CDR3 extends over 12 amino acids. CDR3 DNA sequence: TGCGCCAGCAGTGCGAGTTTAGGGGAGCAGTTCTTC. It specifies CASSASLGEQFF.

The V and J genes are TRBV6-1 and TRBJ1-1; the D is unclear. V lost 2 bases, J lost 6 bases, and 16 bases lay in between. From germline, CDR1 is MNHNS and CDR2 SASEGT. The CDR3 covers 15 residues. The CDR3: CASSESVAALAEAFF. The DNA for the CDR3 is TGTGCCAGCAGTGAATCCGTAGCGGCCTTGGCTGAAGCTTTCTTT.

CDR3 sequence: CASSQDASGGYEQYF. The CDR3, as DNA: TGCGCCAGCAGCCAAGACGCATCAGGCGGCTACGAGCAGTACTTC. V and J are TRBV4-3 and TRBJ2-7, with D hard to call. V lost 0 bases and J lost 3, with 12 bases in between. CDR1 is LGHNA and CDR2 is YSLEER in the germline V gene. CDR3 size: 15 residues.

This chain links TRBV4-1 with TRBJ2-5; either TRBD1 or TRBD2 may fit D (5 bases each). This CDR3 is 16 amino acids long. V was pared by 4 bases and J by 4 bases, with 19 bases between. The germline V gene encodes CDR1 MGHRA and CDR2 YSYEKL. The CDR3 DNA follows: TGCGCCAGCAGCCCCCTTAATTCCCTTGGGGGAGAGACCCAGTACTTC. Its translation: CASSPLNSLGGETQYF.

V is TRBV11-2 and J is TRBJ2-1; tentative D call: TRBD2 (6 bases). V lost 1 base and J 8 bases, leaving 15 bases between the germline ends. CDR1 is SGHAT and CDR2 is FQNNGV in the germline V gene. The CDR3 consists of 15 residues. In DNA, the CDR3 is TGTGCCAGCAGCTTAGCCGGAGGGATCGTTCATGAGCAGTTCTTC. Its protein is CASSLAGGIVHEQFF.

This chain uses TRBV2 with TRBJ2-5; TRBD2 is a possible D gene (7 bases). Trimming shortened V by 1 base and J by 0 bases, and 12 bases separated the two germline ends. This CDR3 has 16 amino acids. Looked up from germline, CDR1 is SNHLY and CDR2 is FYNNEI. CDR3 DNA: TGTGCCAGCAGTGAAGGGGGGGGGCTGTACCAAGAGACCCAGTACTTC. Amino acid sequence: CASSEGGGLYQETQYF. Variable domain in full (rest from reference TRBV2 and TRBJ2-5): EPEVTQTPSHQVTQMGQEVILRCVPISNHLYFYWYRQILGQKVEFLVSFYNNEISEKSEIFDDQFSVERPDGSNFTLKIRSTKLEDSAMYFCASSEGGGLYQETQYFGPGTRLLVL.

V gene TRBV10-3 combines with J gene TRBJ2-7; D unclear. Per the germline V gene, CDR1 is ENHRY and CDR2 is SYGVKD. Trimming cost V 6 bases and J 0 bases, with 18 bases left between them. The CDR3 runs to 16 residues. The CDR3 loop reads CAIRTSQAKSSYEQYF. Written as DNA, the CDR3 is TGTGCCATCAGAACTTCCCAGGCGAAGAGCTCCTACGAGCAGTACTTC.

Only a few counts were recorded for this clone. The CDR3 reads CASSFSSGLTHNEQFF. The CDR3 nucleotides read TGTGCCAGCAGCTTCTCCTCCGGGCTAACCCACAATGAGCAGTTCTTC. The chain employs TRBV11-2 and TRBJ2-1; D unclear. This CDR3 comprises 16 residues. CDR1 is SGHAT, CDR2 FQNNGV, per germline. Trimming shortened V by 3 bases and J by 5 bases, and 17 bases separated the two germline ends.

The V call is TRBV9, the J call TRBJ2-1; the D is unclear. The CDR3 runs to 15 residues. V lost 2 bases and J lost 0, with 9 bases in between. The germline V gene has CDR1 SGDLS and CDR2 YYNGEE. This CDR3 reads CASSVGPDSYNEQFF. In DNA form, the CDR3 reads TGTGCCAGCAGCGTTGGTCCCGACTCCTACAATGAGCAGTTCTTC.

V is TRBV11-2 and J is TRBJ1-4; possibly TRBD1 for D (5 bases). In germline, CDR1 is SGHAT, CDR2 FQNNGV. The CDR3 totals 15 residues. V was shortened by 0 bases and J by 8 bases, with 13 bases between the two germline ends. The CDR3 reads CASSLDSTGGEKLFF. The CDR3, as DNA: TGTGCCAGCAGCTTAGATAGCACAGGTGGAGAAAAACTGTTTTTT. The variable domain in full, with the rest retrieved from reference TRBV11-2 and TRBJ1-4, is EAGVAQSPRYKIIEKRQSVAFWCNPISGHATLYWYQQILGQGPKLLIQFQNNGVVDDSQLPKDRFSAERLKGVDSTLKIQPAKLEDSAVYLCASSLDSTGGEKLFFGSGTQLSVL.

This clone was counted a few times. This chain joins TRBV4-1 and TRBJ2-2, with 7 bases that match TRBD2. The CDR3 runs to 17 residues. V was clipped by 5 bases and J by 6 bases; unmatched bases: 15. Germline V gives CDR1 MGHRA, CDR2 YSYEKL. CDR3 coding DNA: TGCGCCAGCAGCTTTACCGGGGGGAGTGGATCGTCCGGGGAGCTGTTTTTT. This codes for CASSFTGGSGSSGELFF.

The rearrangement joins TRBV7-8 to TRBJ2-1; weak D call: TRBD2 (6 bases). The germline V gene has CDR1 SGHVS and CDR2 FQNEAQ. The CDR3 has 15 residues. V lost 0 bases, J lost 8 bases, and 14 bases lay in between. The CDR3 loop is CASSLAGGIVHEQFF. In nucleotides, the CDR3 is TGTGCCAGCAGCTTAGCCGGAGGGATCGTTCATGAGCAGTTCTTC.